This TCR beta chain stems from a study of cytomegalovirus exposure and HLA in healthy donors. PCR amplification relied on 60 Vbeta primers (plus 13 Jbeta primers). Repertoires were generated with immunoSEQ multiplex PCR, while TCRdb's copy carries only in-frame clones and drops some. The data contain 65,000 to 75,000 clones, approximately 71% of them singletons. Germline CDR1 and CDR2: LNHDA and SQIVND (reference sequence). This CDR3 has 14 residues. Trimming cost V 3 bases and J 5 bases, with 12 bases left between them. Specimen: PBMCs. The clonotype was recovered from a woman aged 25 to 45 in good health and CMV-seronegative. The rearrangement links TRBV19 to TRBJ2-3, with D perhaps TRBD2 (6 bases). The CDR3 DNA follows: TGTGCCAGTAGTATCCCGGGACTTCGAGATACGCAGTATTTT. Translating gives CASSIPGLRDTQYF.